This T cell receptor (beta chain) was observed in a study of T cell responses to AZD1222 COVID-19 vaccine. Produced via immunoSEQ multiplex PCR; TCRdb's table is partial and in-frame only. This table has around 130,000 clones, 85% to 95% appearing once. The junction had 6 bases not matched to a gene; V was cut back by 4 bases and J by 4 bases. The CDR3 extends over 15 amino acids. The germline gives CDR1 SGHDT, CDR2 YYEEEE. The sequencing here drew on peripheral blood, taken on day 0 of AZD1222 vaccination. The chain joins TRBV5-6 to TRBJ1-2; TRBD1 matches at 11 bases. The TCR was taken from an adult in good health. The CDR3 bases are TGTGCCAGCAGCGGGACAGGGGGTGAGGGCTATGGCTACACCTTC. Its translation is CASSGTGGEGYGYTF.